This TCR beta chain was retrieved from a study of blood T cell repertoires in COVID-19. Repertoires were generated with immunoSEQ multiplex PCR, while TCRdb's copy carries only in-frame clones and drops some. The data contain about 95,000 clones, around 80% of them singletons. Germline V gene sequence: CDR1 LGHNA, CDR2 YNFKEQ. This CDR3 is 17 amino acids long. V was cut by 0 bases and J by 6 bases, with 21 bases left in between. The clonotype comes from a human donor in a cohort sampled during active COVID-19. The sample was peripheral blood. The V call is TRBV4-2, the J call TRBJ2-7; tentatively, D is TRBD2 (5 bases). The CDR3, as DNA: TGTGCCAGCAGCCAAGACCGGGGTAGTAGTCGAGTTTTCGAGCAGTACTTC. It specifies CASSQDRGSSRVFEQYF.